A selection of T cell receptor beta chains follows, all from one sample in a study of T cells in Graves' hyperthyroidism and ophthalmopathy. Via MiXCR, TCRdb re-called the multiplex PCR reads, giving one row per CDR3 protein. The sample lists a few hundred thousand distinct CDR3 sequences, 17% occurring once. The sample was blood. Every receptor here comes from a woman between 18 and 30 years old with Graves' ophthalmopathy. The CDR3 runs from the conserved cysteine through the conserved F or W. The D gene is left open where the match is weak. Size values are once, few and many counts, or a class for expanded clones, and some rows have none.

clone size,J gene,D gene,V gene,CDR3 DNA,CDR3 protein
NA,TRBJ2-3,NA,TRBV19,TGTGCCAGTAGCCGAAGCCCCGGAAAAACAGATACGCAGTATTTT,CASSRSPGKTDTQYF
many,TRBJ1-1,NA,TRBV7-8,TGTGCCAGCAGCTTAATTTCAGGGGCGAACACTGAAGCTTTCTTT,CASSLISGANTEAFF
many,TRBJ1-6,NA,TRBV28,TGTGCCAGCAGACAAGAGGCTAATTCACCCCTCCACTTT,CASRQEANSPLHF
many,TRBJ1-1,TRBD1,TRBV27,TGTGCCAGCTCAGGGGGCTTGAACACTGAAGCTTTCTTT,CASSGGLNTEAFF
many,TRBJ2-1,TRBD2,TRBV30,TGTGCCTGGAGTGTCGGCCGTTGGGGGGGTGAGCAGTTCTTC,CAWSVGRWGGEQFF
NA,TRBJ1-1,NA,TRBV5-8,TGTGCCAGCAGCTGGACCTTTCGGAGGGGCACTGAAGCTTTCTTT,CASSWTFRRGTEAFF
many,TRBJ2-7,TRBD2,TRBV28,TGTGCCAGCAGTGCCCCTGGGGCTAGCGGAAACTACGAGCAGTACTTC,CASSAPGASGNYEQYF
few,TRBJ1-6,TRBD1,TRBV3-1,TGTGCCAGCAGGGACAGACAGGGGGCACGAGAGACCTCACCCCTCCACTTT,CASRDRQGARETSPLHF
many,TRBJ2-1,TRBD2,TRBV20-1,TGCAGTGCTAGACTCCTGACTAGCTCCCCGTACAATGAGCAGTTCTTC,CSARLLTSSPYNEQFF
NA,TRBJ1-2,NA,TRBV7-6,TGTGCCAGCAGCTTAGTGGAGGGGCAAGGCTACACCTTC,CASSLVEGQGYTF
NA,TRBJ2-5,TRBD2,TRBV25-1,TGTGCCAGCAGTGAATATGCGGGAGGGCTGGGTGAGACCCAGTACTTC,CASSEYAGGLGETQYF
once,TRBJ1-6,TRBD1,TRBV7-6,TGTGCCAGCAGCGCCGGGACAGGGGTGGGATCACCCCTCCACTTT,CASSAGTGVGSPLHF
many,TRBJ1-4,TRBD1,TRBV7-9,TGTGCCAGCAGCTTACCTTACAGGGGCCCTAATGAAAAACTGTTTTTT,CASSLPYRGPNEKLFF
NA,TRBJ2-7,TRBD2,TRBV20-1,TGCAGTGCTAGGGCTAGCGGGAGGGCGGCTTACGAGCAGTACTTC,CSARASGRAAYEQYF
many,TRBJ1-1,NA,TRBV27,TGTGCCAGCAGTTTATTAGGCAGCTCCATGAACACTGAAGCTTTCTTT,CASSLLGSSMNTEAFF
few,TRBJ2-2,NA,TRBV28,TGTGCCAGCAGTGACGGACAGATGAACACCGGGGAGCTGTTTTTT,CASSDGQMNTGELFF
NA,TRBJ2-3,NA,TRBV4-1,TGCGCCAGCAGCCAAGATCACGGGAGAAAATGGGGAGATACGCAGTATTTT,CASSQDHGRKWGDTQYF
few,TRBJ2-1,TRBD2,TRBV27,TGTGCCAGCAAGATAGCGGGGGCCCATGAGCAGTTCTTC,CASKIAGAHEQFF
NA,TRBJ2-1,TRBD2,TRBV2,TGTGCCTGTCAGCCGGGACTAGCGGGGGGCCTCAATGAGCAGTTCTTC,CACQPGLAGGLNEQFF
many,TRBJ1-1,NA,TRBV3-1,TGTGCCAGCAGCCATCCTAGGAGCGGGCTGAACACTGAAGCTTTCTTT,CASSHPRSGLNTEAFF
NA,TRBJ2-1,TRBD2,TRBV15,TGTGCCACCAGCAGAGGGACTAGCGGTAACAATGAGCAGCTCTTC,CATSRGTSGNNEQLF
few,TRBJ2-7,TRBD2,TRBV20-1,TGCAGTGCTCCGTCGGGGGGGGCCTACGAGCAGTACTTC,CSAPSGGAYEQYF
NA,TRBJ2-5,TRBD2,TRBV7-3,TGTGCCAGCAGCCCCCCAAGCGGGAGGGCCGTTGGAGAGACCCAGTACTTC,CASSPPSGRAVGETQYF
many,TRBJ2-3,NA,TRBV15,TGTGCCACCAGCAGAGATATAGTCAGCACCAACCCCACAGATACGCAGTATTTT,CATSRDIVSTNPTDTQYF
NA,TRBJ2-7,TRBD1,TRBV7-9,TGTGCCAGCAGCCTTACCGGACAGGGTCCAAGCTACGAGCAGTACTTC,CASSLTGQGPSYEQYF
few,TRBJ1-6,TRBD1,TRBV27,TGTGCCAGCAGTGTCGGGACAGCAACTTCACCCCTCCACTTT,CASSVGTATSPLHF
once,TRBJ2-1,TRBD2,TRBV7-2,TGTGCCAGCAGCTTAGCGGGAGGGCCCCACAATGAGCAGTTCTTC,CASSLAGGPHNEQFF
many,TRBJ1-1,NA,TRBV6-2/TRBV6-3,TGTGCCACCACGCTAAGGGGGGACACTGAAGCTTTCTTT,CATTLRGDTEAFF
many,TRBJ1-2,NA,TRBV27,TGTGCCAGCAGTTTGGTGGCCGGTCTCTATGGCTACACCTTC,CASSLVAGLYGYTF
many,TRBJ1-1,NA,TRBV5-1,TGTGCCAGCAGCCCTGGACGGTTGAACACTGAAGCTTTCTTT,CASSPGRLNTEAFF
many,TRBJ1-5,NA,TRBV28,TGTGCCAGCAGCTTGGCAGGGTATCAGCCCCAGCATTTT,CASSLAGYQPQHF
many,TRBJ1-1,NA,TRBV19,TGTGCCAGTAGTCCAGGACAGAGGAGGACTGAAGCTTTCTTT,CASSPGQRRTEAFF
few,TRBJ1-1,NA,TRBV9,TGTGCCAGCAGCCCCTCCGGGTGGGGGACTGAAGCTTTCTTT,CASSPSGWGTEAFF
once,TRBJ2-5,TRBD1,TRBV28,TGTGCCAGCAGTTACGACAGGGCCCCGTCGGAGACCCAGTACTTC,CASSYDRAPSETQYF
few,TRBJ2-2,NA,TRBV19,TGTGCCAGTAGCCCCCATCTTGTACCCACCGGGGAGCTGTTTTTT,CASSPHLVPTGELFF
NA,TRBJ2-7,TRBD2,TRBV6-1,TGTGCCAGCAGATACCGGACTAGCGGGCTCTACGAGCAGTACTTC,CASRYRTSGLYEQYF
NA,TRBJ2-5,TRBD1,TRBV7-9,TGTGCCAGCAGCTACCTCCTGACAGGGTACACGGAGACCCAGTACTTC,CASSYLLTGYTETQYF
few,TRBJ2-4,TRBD1,TRBV7-9,TGTGCCAGCAGTTTGCCGGGACAGCAAAACATTCAGTACTTC,CASSLPGQQNIQYF
many,TRBJ2-3,NA,TRBV7-4,TGTGCCAGCAGCTTTATTAGCCCCCGGAAAGATACGCAGTATTTT,CASSFISPRKDTQYF
NA,TRBJ2-7,TRBD1,TRBV19,TGTGCCAGTAGTACCGGACAGGGCTGGGACGAGCAGTACTTC,CASSTGQGWDEQYF
NA,TRBJ1-2,NA,TRBV4-3,TGCGCCAGCAGCCGCGGCAGGGGATTAGACTATGGCTACACCTTC,CASSRGRGLDYGYTF
NA,TRBJ1-4,TRBD1,TRBV20-1,TGCAGTCCCCGCCTGGGGGCCCGACAGGGGTCAGGGGAAAAACTGTTTTTT,CSPRLGARQGSGEKLFF
many,TRBJ1-2,NA,TRBV29-1,TGCAGCGCTAACGACGGATCCTATGGCTACACCTTC,CSANDGSYGYTF
few,TRBJ2-1,NA,TRBV20-1,TGCAGTGCAATCGAAGCGGCCAGATACAATGAGCAGTTCTTC,CSAIEAARYNEQFF
NA,TRBJ1-2,TRBD1,TRBV19,TGTGCCAGTAGTACCAGGGGGCTCGGCTACACCTTC,CASSTRGLGYTF
many,TRBJ2-1,NA,TRBV12-3/TRBV12-4,TGTGCCAGCAGTCCGCAACAGGGTGGTGAGCAGTTCTTC,CASSPQQGGEQFF
NA,TRBJ2-1,TRBD1,TRBV27,TGTGCCAGCATCTCGACAGGGTGGGGTGGTGAGCAGTTCTTC,CASISTGWGGEQFF
many,TRBJ2-4,TRBD1,TRBV30,TGTGCCTGGAGTGATAAACAGGGGATCATTCAGTACTTC,CAWSDKQGIIQYF
NA,TRBJ1-2,NA,TRBV6-5,TGTGCCAGCAGTTACGGGCAGGGGCATAACTATGGCTACACCTTC,CASSYGQGHNYGYTF
many,TRBJ1-5,NA,TRBV20-1,TGCAGTGCTAGAGGGCGTTGGGAGGGGCCGAGACAGCCCCAGCATTTT,CSARGRWEGPRQPQHF
NA,TRBJ1-1,NA,TRBV19,TGTGCCAGTAACGGGGGGCCCACTGAAGCTTTCTTT,CASNGGPTEAFF
NA,TRBJ2-3,TRBD2,TRBV13,TGTGCCAGCAGCACAACGACTAGCGGAAGCACAGATACGCAGTATTTT,CASSTTTSGSTDTQYF
many,TRBJ2-1,TRBD1,TRBV6-5,TGTGCCAGCAGTTATGCCGGGACAGAGTACAACAATGAGCAGTTCTTC,CASSYAGTEYNNEQFF
NA,TRBJ2-1,TRBD2,TRBV25-1,TGTGCCAGCAGTGAATCCAGCCGGCCTAGCGGGTTCGGGGTGTCCTACAATGAGCAGTTCTTC,CASSESSRPSGFGVSYNEQFF
NA,TRBJ2-1,NA,TRBV6-2/TRBV6-3,TGTGCCATCTGGAAGACAGTTTACAATGAGCAGTTCTTC,CAIWKTVYNEQFF
NA,TRBJ2-1,NA,TRBV19,TGTGCCAGTAGTGGAACCTCAGCGGGTAGCAATGAGCAGTTCTTC,CASSGTSAGSNEQFF
few,TRBJ2-5,NA,TRBV27,TGTGCCAGCAGTTGGGGTAGAAGTGAGACCCAGTACTTC,CASSWGRSETQYF
many,TRBJ1-2,NA,TRBV12-3/TRBV12-4,TGTGCCAGCAGTTTTGCGGGGAAGGATGGCTACACCTTC,CASSFAGKDGYTF
many,TRBJ1-5,TRBD1,TRBV28,TGTGCCAGCAGTTCCTACAGGGGCCCCTCGGGGCAGCCCCAGCATTTT,CASSSYRGPSGQPQHF